This TCR beta chain was documented in a study of human T cells and chemical hapten exposure. Library construction involved attaching unique molecular identifiers to individual cDNA molecules, which allowed quantitative, reproducible TCR counting. A single record per CDR3 protein comes from TCRdb applying MiXCR to the RACE reads. Among 35,000 to 50,000 distinct CDR3 sequences listed, 9.5% to 10% were seen once. The time point denotes: patch test 2, 6 weeks after DPC sensitization. Treatment given: therapeutic diphenylcyclopropenone sensitization with weekly scalp DPC. The total RNA was obtained from whole blood that was not fractionated. Staff drew blood before applying each patch test. Broader study findings: Expanded TCRs clustered into significantly more large CDR3 similarity groups than controls, the analysis revealed.

The CDR3 is 14 residues long. Trimming took 4 bases from V and 3 from J; bases not matched to a gene: 6. The germline V gene encodes CDR1 SGHRS and CDR2 YFSETQ. In its sample, this clonotype was seen a few times. Its antigen is not known. This rearrangement joins TRBV5-1 to TRBJ2-7, with TRBD1 matching 8 bases. The sample here was whole blood, taken in connection with sensitization to the hapten diphenylcyclopropenone (DPC). This clonotype was obtained from a woman younger than 45 with alopecia areata. Some clones in this sample may be carry-over from other donors' samples. The CDR3: CASSRGDRNYEQYF. The CDR3 DNA sequence: TGCGCCAGCAGCCGAGGGGACAGGAACTACGAGCAGTACTTC.